A single sample is the source of the 29 T cell receptor beta chains below, sequenced in a study of circulating CD8 cells and anti-PD-1 response in melanoma. The QIAseq Immune Repertoire TCR panel built the libraries from around 15 ng of total RNA. TCRdb used MiXCR to reprocess the reads, holding one entry per CDR3 protein. The sample lists some 700 distinct CDR3 sequences; around 13% were seen once. From live CD3+CD8+TCRalphabeta+ cells, four PD-1 and/or TIGIT subsets were sorted. The sequenced sample was CD8+ T cells from PBMCs, obtained at baseline or after one month of anti-PD-1 therapy (not recorded which). The receptors here all came from a human donor with melanoma.

This clonotype counts as large. This sequence joins TRBV28 and TRBJ2-5; D possibly matches TRBD1 or TRBD2 (5 bases each). The ends were cut back, 8 bases at V and 2 bases at J, with 12 bases in the middle. There are 13 residues in the CDR3. Germline V lookup: CDR1 MDHEN, CDR2 SYDVKM. The CDR3 spells CASSGAGQETQYF. CDR3 in DNA: TGTGCCAGCTCCGGGGCGGGTCAAGAGACCCAGTACTTC.

This clonotype is categorized as hyperexpanded. V and J are TRBV20-1 and TRBJ2-4, with D possibly matching TRBD2 (6 bases). There are 13 residues in the CDR3. Trimming took 5 bases from V and 0 from J, leaving 8 bases between them. Germline CDR1 DFQATT, CDR2 SNEGSKA (reference sequence). The CDR3 coding sequence is TGCAGTGCTGGGGGACTAGCCAAAAACATTCAGTACTTC. Translating gives CSAGGLAKNIQYF.

This clonotype was observed a handful of times. CDR3 nucleotides: TGTGCCAGTAGTATGTTATCTCGGGGCGCTGAAGCTTTCTTT. Translation: CASSMLSRGAEAFF. The rearrangement joins TRBV19 to TRBJ1-1; D possibly corresponds to TRBD1 (5 bases). V was clipped by 3 bases and J by 6 bases, with 14 bases between them. The CDR3 runs to 14 residues. Germline loops: CDR1 LNHDA, CDR2 SQIVND (reference sequence).

By frequency in the sample, this clonotype is medium-sized. This rearrangement joins TRBV6-5 to TRBJ2-7; D uncertain. Per the germline V gene, CDR1 is MNHEY and CDR2 is SVGAGI. CDR3 size: 14 residues. Trimming cost V 3 bases and J 4 bases, with 13 bases left between them. In DNA form, the CDR3 reads TGTGCCAGCAGTTATGGCAGGAAACCTTACGAGCAGTACTTC. This sequence encodes CASSYGRKPYEQYF.

The chain carries TRBV6-4 and TRBJ2-2; TRBD1 might be the D (7 bases). There are 15 residues in the CDR3. V was trimmed by 4 bases and J by 0 bases, leaving 9 bases between them. Germline assignment: CDR1 MRHNA and CDR2 SNTAGT. The CDR3 region has the DNA TGTGCCAGCAGTGGCGGGACAGCGAACACCGGGGAGCTGTTTTTT. Protein product: CASSGGTANTGELFF.

The chain couples TRBV20-1 to TRBJ2-1, with 9 bases identical to TRBD2. V shed 0 bases, J shed 7 bases, and the junction held 7 bases outside the gene matches. CDR3 size: 15 residues. In germline, CDR1 is DFQATT, CDR2 SNEGSKA (reference sequence). The CDR3 coding sequence is TGCAGTGCTAGAGATCCTAGCGGGACTTCAAATGAGCAGTTCTTC. Translated, it gives CSARDPSGTSNEQFF.

This clonotype occurred a few times. This may come from a read error, since a much larger clone is one base off. In this CDR3 the conserved last residue, phenylalanine or tryptophan, is missing, so a read error is likely. V is TRBV18 and J is TRBJ2-3, with 8 nucleotides matching TRBD1. V trimming: 6 bases; J trimming: 5 bases; junction bases outside the gene matches: 10. CDR1 and CDR2 (germline): KGHSH, LQKENI. The CDR3 length is 15 residues. This CDR3 reads CASSRSGDRGDTQYL. In nucleotides, the CDR3 is TGTGCCAGCTCGCGATCCGGCGACAGGGGAGATACGCAGTATCTT.

Within the sample, this clonotype is large. J is TRBJ2-7 and V is TRBV28; unclear D gene. The V end lost 5 bases, the J end lost 5 bases, and 7 bases lay between the germline ends. The CDR3 loop spans 11 amino acids. Germline CDR1 MDHEN, CDR2 SYDVKM. The CDR3 loop reads CASSPLDEQYF. The CDR3 DNA sequence: TGTGCCAGCAGTCCCCTGGACGAGCAGTACTTC.

This chain joins TRBV20-1 and TRBJ2-3; TRBD2 matches at 9 bases. V lost 4 bases to trimming and J lost 2 bases; unmatched junction nucleotides: 7. Germline V lookup: CDR1 DFQATT, CDR2 SNEGSKA (reference sequence). The CDR3 totals 15 residues. The CDR3 reads CSATGLAIYTDTQYF. CDR3 nucleotides: TGCAGTGCTACCGGACTAGCGATATACACAGATACGCAGTATTTT.

By sample share, this clonotype is medium-sized. V is TRBV5-5 and J is TRBJ2-3; D is perhaps TRBD2 (6 bases). The CDR3 totals 14 residues. Per germline, CDR1 SGHKS and CDR2 YYEKEE (reference sequence). The V and J ends lost 0 bases and 4 bases respectively, with 9 bases between them. The CDR3 nucleotides are TGTGCCAGCAGCTTGGTCGGGAGTTCAGATACGCAGTATTTT. Translation: CASSLVGSSDTQYF.

By frequency in the sample, this clonotype is medium-sized (0.01 to 0.1%). The chain has TRBV4-2 and TRBJ2-7; 8 bases fit TRBD1. This CDR3 has 16 amino acids. Losses at the gene ends were 3 bases for V and 3 bases for J; bases not matched to a gene: 10. The V gene's germline CDR1 is LGHNA and CDR2 YNFKEQ. The CDR3 DNA is TGTGCCAGCAGCCAGGTCCCGGGACAGGCGGTCTACGAGCAGTACTTC. It is translated as CASSQVPGQAVYEQYF.

This clonotype is medium-sized. V and J are TRBV24-1 and TRBJ2-3; TRBD2 matches at 8 bases. J was trimmed by 3 bases and V by 0 bases; bases with no gene match: 13. The CDR3 runs to 19 residues. CDR1 is KGHDR, CDR2 SFDVKD, per germline. CDR3 coding DNA: TGTGCCACCAGTGATTTGGGACGGGGGGGCCCTTGGATAACAGATACGCAGTATTTT. The encoded protein is CATSDLGRGGPWITDTQYF.

Within the sample, this clonotype is large. This chain links TRBV7-3 with TRBJ2-3, with 11 bases lining up with TRBD2. CDR1 is SGHTA, CDR2 FQGTGA, per germline. This CDR3 region has 14 residues. J was trimmed by 5 bases and V by 2 bases; bases with no gene match: 0. CDR3 region: CASSLGLAGDTQYF. CDR3 sequence (DNA): TGTGCCAGCAGCTTAGGACTAGCGGGAGATACGCAGTATTTT.

By frequency in the sample, this clonotype is medium-sized (0.01 to 0.1%). The chain joins TRBV9 to TRBJ2-4; no reliable D call. The V end was cut by 0 bases, the J end by 1 base, with 2 bases between. The CDR3 length is 13 residues. The germline V gene encodes CDR1 SGDLS and CDR2 YYNGEE. The CDR3 loop is CASSVGAKNIQYF. As DNA, the CDR3 is TGTGCCAGCAGCGTAGGGGCCAAAAACATTCAGTACTTC.

Within the sample, this clonotype is large (0.1 to 1%). Here the CDR3 DNA reads TGTGCCAGCAGGTCACAGGACTTCACAGATACGCAGTATTTT. As protein: CASRSQDFTDTQYF. The chain joins TRBV28 to TRBJ2-3; D tentatively reads TRBD1 or TRBD2 (5 bases each). This CDR3 spans 14 amino acids. V dropped 6 bases and J dropped 2 bases, with 12 bases sitting between them. The germline CDR1 and CDR2 sequences are MDHEN and SYDVKM. The full variable domain, rest sourced from reference TRBV28 and TRBJ2-3, is DVKVTQSSRYLVKRTGEKVFLECVQDMDHENMFWYRQDPGLGLRLIYFSYDVKMKEKGDIPEGYSVSREKKERFSLILESASTNQTSMYLCASRSQDFTDTQYFGPGTRLTVL.

This clonotype qualifies as large. This chain uses TRBV19 with TRBJ1-1; 9 bases are shared with TRBD1. After removal of 3 bases from V and 10 bases from J, the junction contained 12 bases not matched to a gene. The CDR3 consists of 15 residues. CDR1 and CDR2 (germline): LNHDA, SQIVND (reference sequence). CDR3 amino acids: CASSMDRGFGLRAFF. The CDR3 DNA is TGTGCCAGTAGTATGGACAGGGGATTCGGTTTACGAGCTTTCTTT.

This chain connects TRBV20-1 to TRBJ2-3, with TRBD2 identical over 12 bases. The CDR3 contains 16 residues. With 6 bases clipped from V and 6 bases from J, the junction kept 13 bases outside the gene matches. Germline CDR1 reads DFQATT; CDR2 reads SNEGSKA (reference sequence). This CDR3 is CSANRLAGEPYDTQYF. CDR3 DNA: TGCAGTGCCAACCGACTAGCGGGGGAGCCCTATGATACGCAGTATTTT.

By sample share, this clonotype is medium-sized. This chain joins TRBV27 and TRBJ2-3; D may match TRBD1 or TRBD2 (5 bases each). CDR3 length equals 14 residues. Germline V gene sequence: CDR1 MNHEY, CDR2 SMNVEV (reference sequence). Trimming took 6 bases from V and 6 from J, leaving 16 bases between them. The CDR3 DNA follows: TGTGCCAGCAGCGATCGACCCCGGGGCGATACGCAGTATTTT. Protein: CASSDRPRGDTQYF.

This clonotype counts as medium-sized. The gene calls are TRBV19 and TRBJ2-5, with D possibly being TRBD1 (6 bases). The length of the CDR3 is 15 residues. V shed 2 bases and J shed 2 bases, with 12 bases lying between them. The germline gives CDR1 LNHDA, CDR2 SQIVND (reference sequence). Written as DNA, the CDR3 is TGTGCCAGTAGTATAAGGACAGAACAACAAGAGACCCAGTACTTC. Amino acid sequence: CASSIRTEQQETQYF. Full variable domain (remainder filled in from reference TRBV19 and TRBJ2-5): DGGITQSPKYLFRKEGQNVTLSCEQNLNHDAMYWYRQDPGQGLRLIYYSQIVNDFQKGDIAEGYSVSREKKESFPLTVTSAQKNPTAFYLCASSIRTEQQETQYFGPGTRLLVL.

This clonotype was seen only a few times. CDR3 sequence (DNA): TGTGCCAGCAGTTTTTCGGCCTCATATGGCTACACCTTC. Protein sequence: CASSFSASYGYTF. The J gene is TRBJ1-2, the V gene TRBV28; D unclear. CDR1 and CDR2 (germline): MDHEN, SYDVKM. V gave up 3 bases and J gave up 5 bases, with 10 bases separating them. This CDR3 comprises 13 residues.

As to this clonotype: A read error is possible here, since a much larger clone lies one base away. The chain has TRBV2 and TRBJ2-1; D may match TRBD1 or TRBD2 (5 bases each). Trimming took off 4 bases at V and 4 bases at J, with 11 bases between the two ends. Germline V gives CDR1 SNHLY, CDR2 FYNNEI. The CDR3 sequence is 14 residues long. The CDR3 loop reads CASSARDLYNEQFF. The CDR3, as DNA: TGTGCCAGCAGTGCCCGGGACCTGTACAATGAGCAGTTCTTC. The complete variable domain, with remaining parts taken from reference TRBV2 and TRBJ2-1, reads EPEVTQTPSHQVTQMGQEVILRCVPISNHLYFYWYRQILGQKVEFLVSFYNNEISEKSEIFDDQFSVERPDGSNFTLKIRSTKLEDSAMYFCASSARDLYNEQFFGPGTRLTVL.

In this sample, this clonotype is medium-sized. The chain is built from TRBV6-6 and TRBJ1-3; no clear D. This CDR3 spans 14 amino acids. V dropped 5 bases and J dropped 2 bases, with 10 bases sitting between them. Germline CDR1 MNHNY, CDR2 SVGAGI (reference sequence). CDR3 residues: CASSTQGPGNTIYF. The CDR3 bases are TGTGCCAGCAGTACTCAAGGGCCTGGAAACACCATATATTTT.

This clonotype is labeled medium-sized. The gene calls are TRBV28 and TRBJ2-7; unclear D gene. Trimming cost V 6 bases and J 2 bases, with 8 bases left between them. The length of the CDR3 is 12 residues. Germline CDR1 reads MDHEN; CDR2 reads SYDVKM. CDR3 sequence reads: CASSFSAYEQYF. The CDR3 DNA reads TGTGCCAGCAGCTTCTCCGCCTACGAGCAGTACTTC. Drawing the rest from reference TRBV28 and TRBJ2-7, the complete variable domain is DVKVTQSSRYLVKRTGEKVFLECVQDMDHENMFWYRQDPGLGLRLIYFSYDVKMKEKGDIPEGYSVSREKKERFSLILESASTNQTSMYLCASSFSAYEQYFGPGTRLTVT.

By its share, this clonotype is medium-sized. The V call is TRBV27, the J call TRBJ2-7; TRBD2 aligns across 9 bases. The CDR3 length is 17 residues. The junction had 17 bases not matched to a gene; V was cut back by 6 bases and J by 5 bases. Germline loops: CDR1 MNHEY, CDR2 SMNVEV (reference sequence). CDR3 coding DNA: TGTGCCAGCAGCCCCGAAGGGCTAGCGGGACACACCCACGAGCAGTACTTC. It specifies CASSPEGLAGHTHEQYF.

This clonotype came up a few times. It may be a read error: a sequence one base away is much more abundant. The genes are TRBV19 and TRBJ1-1; 9 positions match TRBD1. The germline V gene encodes CDR1 LNHDA and CDR2 SQIVND (reference sequence). The CDR3 extends over 15 amino acids. V lost 3 bases, J lost 10 bases, and 12 bases stayed unmatched. CDR3 in DNA: TGTGCCAGTAGTATGGACAGGGGATCCGGTTTACGAGCTTTCTTT. Protein sequence: CASSMDRGSGLRAFF.

This clonotype is termed large. CDR3 DNA sequence: TGTGCCAGCAGCCAACGGGAACCGAACACTGAAGCTTTCTTT. Translating gives CASSQREPNTEAFF. This sequence joins TRBV14 and TRBJ1-1, with unresolved D. The V end was cut by 2 bases, the J end by 1 base, with 8 bases between. Germline assignment: CDR1 SGHDN and CDR2 FVKESK. CDR3 length: 14 residues.

This clonotype is large (0.1 to 1%) in the sample. V gene TRBV6-2 or TRBV6-3 combines with J gene TRBJ2-2; the match to TRBD2 covers 10 bases. Per the germline V gene, CDR1 is MNHEY and CDR2 is SVGEGT. The CDR3 runs to 15 residues. With 2 bases clipped from V and 4 bases from J, the junction kept 1 base outside the gene matches. In nucleotides, the CDR3 is TGTGCCAGCAGTTACAGCGGGGGGGCCACCGGGGAGCTGTTTTTT. This gives the protein CASSYSGGATGELFF.

The chain links TRBV6-1 to TRBJ2-7; 10 bases fit TRBD2. Germline-derived CDR1 and CDR2 are MNHNS and SASEGT. This CDR3 comprises 15 residues. The V segment lost 1 base and the J segment 4 bases; nucleotides outside the gene matches: 4. Written as DNA, the CDR3 is TGTGCCAGCAGTGAAGAAAGCGGGGGGGCTTACGAGCAGTACTTC. This encodes CASSEESGGAYEQYF.

By proportion, this clonotype is medium-sized. V gene TRBV27 combines with J gene TRBJ2-7, with 7 bases identical to TRBD2. This CDR3 contains 16 residues. From germline, CDR1 is MNHEY and CDR2 SMNVEV (reference sequence). The V and J ends lost 5 bases and 1 base, in that order; junction bases with no gene match: 11. CDR3 sequence: CASSPASGYYSYEQYF. DNA of the CDR3: TGTGCCAGCAGTCCCGCTAGCGGTTATTATTCCTACGAGCAGTACTTC.